These 7 T cell receptor beta chains came from one sample sequenced in a study of CD8 T cells in Susac syndrome (dated by TCRdb to the late 2010s). The library was made by the immunoSEQ multiplex PCR assay. RNA was extracted with the RNeasy kit and about 0.5 to 1 ug was reverse transcribed using random hexamers. The public sequencing data were trimmed at Q25 with fastp and processed into clonotypes with MiXCR by TCRdb, which kept only in-frame beta chains. Each entry is one CDR3 protein sequence, shown with its most common DNA and genes. The sample contains more than 120,000 distinct CDR3 sequences, approximately 94% of them found a single time. The top ten clones comprise 0.07% to 0.1% of the sample. Sequences were obtained from CD4+ T cells from PBMCs. The receptor source for this set is a human donor in good health.

This chain uses TRBV21-1 with TRBJ1-4; the table's D call, TRBD1, was not checked against the DNA. TRBV21-1 is noted as a pseudogene. This CDR3 has 14 residues. CDR3 sequence reads: CASSNRDQDEKLFF. The CDR3 nucleotides are TGTGCCAGCAGCAACCGGGACCAAGATGAAAAACTGTTTTTT.

This clonotype showed up just once. CDR3 coding DNA: TGTGCCAGCAGTTTACGTGACAACAATGAGCAGTTCTTC. Translation: CASSLRDNNEQFF. The chain joins TRBV27 to TRBJ2-1, with D unresolved. CDR1 is MNHEY and CDR2 is SMNVEV in the germline V gene (reference sequence). This CDR3 is built from 13 residues. Trimming left V 2 bases short and J 5 bases short, with 7 bases between.

DNA for the CDR3: TGTGCCAGCAGCCAAGAAGGCGGGGGTGAGCTCCTGGGGGATACGCAGTATTTT. Its translation: CASSQEGGGELLGDTQYF. The V call is TRBV4-2, the J call TRBJ2-3; 7 bases are shared with TRBD2. There are 18 residues in the CDR3. With 0 bases clipped from V and 6 bases from J, the junction kept 15 bases outside the gene matches. Germline V gene data show CDR1 as LGHNA and CDR2 as YNFKEQ.

The chain joins TRBV6-6 to TRBJ2-1; TRBD2 agrees at 10 bases. The CDR3 has 15 amino acids. Germline lookup yields CDR1 MNHNY and CDR2 SVGAGI (reference sequence). With 3 bases clipped from V and 7 bases from J, the junction kept 6 bases outside the gene matches. CDR3 in amino acids: CASSYSGRPLNEQFF. The CDR3 DNA reads TGTGCCAGCAGTTATAGCGGGAGGCCTTTGAATGAGCAGTTCTTC.

The sample holds one count of this clonotype. This chain links TRBV9 with TRBJ1-1; the D gene is possibly TRBD1 (5 bases). This CDR3 region has 14 residues. CDR1 is SGDLS, CDR2 YYNGEE, per germline. Deletions cut 4 bases from V and 6 bases from J, with 16 bases between. CDR3 loop: CASSPTGGFAEAFF. The CDR3 bases are TGTGCCAGCAGCCCAACGGGGGGATTCGCTGAAGCTTTCTTT.

This chain links TRBV11-2 with TRBJ2-5; D possibly corresponds to TRBD1 (6 bases). This CDR3 has 14 residues. Trimming took off 3 bases at V and 1 base at J, with 9 bases between the two ends. In germline, CDR1 is SGHAT, CDR2 FQNNGV. DNA of the CDR3: TGTGCCAGCAGCTTGCACAGGGCCCAAGAGACCCAGTACTTC. Residues: CASSLHRAQETQYF.

The V and J genes are TRBV10-3 and TRBJ1-5; D perhaps matches TRBD1 (6 bases). Germline CDR1 ENHRY, CDR2 SYGVKD. V was cut by 2 bases and J by 2 bases, with 10 bases left in between. This CDR3 has 15 residues. CDR3 loop: CAISETGTGNQPQHF. CDR3 DNA sequence: TGTGCCATCAGTGAGACAGGGACGGGCAATCAGCCCCAGCATTTT.